This TCR beta chain was captured in a study of blood T cell repertoires in COVID-19. In the study overall: Italy, Spain and the United States were the sources of the convalescent and acute COVID-19 samples. The analysed material was cDNA or gDNA that came from T cells, B-cell-depleted T cells, or PBMCs.

The germline V gene encodes CDR1 SGDLS and CDR2 YYNGEE. Deletions cut 4 bases from V and 4 bases from J, with 17 bases between. This CDR3 region has 15 residues. This clone was picked up one time. In the original analysis: Amplification of reference gene primers provided the estimated nucleated cell counts. Sequenced by immunoSEQ multiplex PCR; TCRdb stores in-frame clones only, minus some. That table supplies the V and J calls and clone size; D and trimming were determined from the DNA. The top ten hold approximately 1.1% of the sample, which has 110,000 or so clones, more than 80% seen once. Sequenced input: peripheral blood. V is TRBV9 and J is TRBJ2-5; D may be TRBD1 (6 bases). This clonotype was sampled from a human donor in a cohort sampled during active COVID-19. The CDR3 sequence is CASSPQGLEGETQYF. The CDR3 DNA reads TGTGCCAGCAGCCCCCAGGGGTTAGAAGGAGAGACCCAGTACTTC.